The 29 T cell receptor beta chains below all came from one sample that was sequenced in a study of T-cell memory formation after mild COVID-19. TCRdb reprocessed the 5' RACE reads with MiXCR, giving one entry per CDR3 protein. The data contain roughly 600,000 distinct CDR3 sequences, more than 15% of them singletons. The sample was PBMCs or a T cell subset sorted from them (not recorded which). Source of these receptors: an adult woman who had mild COVID-19 (a few samples of this study predate the infection). Cell type and time point are not known.

This clonotype showed up just a few times. CDR3 loop: CASTSNRDGELQETQYF. For the CDR3, the DNA is TGTGCCAGCACCTCCAACCGGGACGGAGAACTACAAGAGACCCAGTACTTC. The chain joins TRBV7-3 to TRBJ2-5, with D perhaps assigned TRBD1 or TRBD2 (5 bases each). CDR1 and CDR2 (germline): SGHTA, FQGTGA. The CDR3 covers 17 residues. The germline V and J ends were trimmed by 7 bases and 2 bases, with 23 bases remaining between them.

This clonotype has a handful of counts. The chain uses TRBV27 and TRBJ2-5; 10 nucleotides align to TRBD1. Unmatched junction bases numbered 6, after V lost 4 bases and J lost 4 bases. The length of the CDR3 is 15 residues. Germline CDR1 reads MNHEY; CDR2 reads SMNVEV (reference sequence). CDR3 sequence reads: CASSSHRDRGETQYF. The CDR3 DNA follows: TGTGCCAGCAGTTCGCACCGGGACAGGGGAGAGACCCAGTACTTC.

This clonotype was recorded a few times. This chain connects TRBV19 to TRBJ1-1; no clear D gene. The V end was cut by 5 bases, the J end by 5 bases, with 12 bases between. The germline CDR1 and CDR2 sequences are LNHDA and SQIVND (reference sequence). The CDR3 is made up of 13 amino acids. The CDR3 DNA reads as TGTGCCAGTAGTCGGCTTGGGTTGACTGAAGCTTTCTTT. This translates into CASSRLGLTEAFF.

The chain carries TRBV12-3 or TRBV12-4 and TRBJ1-2; TRBD1 matches 10 bases. V dropped 5 bases and J dropped 6; count of bases not matched to a gene: 6. The CDR3 is 14 residues long. DNA for the CDR3: TGTGCCAGCAGTCTCGGGACAGGGGTTAATGGCTACACCTTC. Translating gives CASSLGTGVNGYTF.

This clonotype was seen only a few times. The chain links TRBV30 to TRBJ2-2, with 7 bases matching TRBD2. The CDR3 covers 12 residues. The J segment lost 6 bases and the V segment lost 5 bases, leaving 3 bases of the junction unmatched. The germline gives CDR1 GTSNPN, CDR2 SVGIG (reference sequence). The CDR3 here is CAWLRESGELFF. CDR3 in DNA: TGTGCCTGGTTGCGGGAGTCCGGGGAGCTGTTTTTT.

In this sample, this clonotype turned up many times. CDR3 residues: CAWSKWETQYF. CDR3 sequence (DNA): TGTGCCTGGAGTAAGTGGGAGACCCAGTACTTC. The rearrangement links TRBV30 to TRBJ2-5; D not certain. Trimming removed 2 bases at V and 5 bases at J, with 6 bases between. From germline, CDR1 is GTSNPN and CDR2 SVGIG (reference sequence). This CDR3 spans 11 amino acids.

The gene calls are TRBV27 and TRBJ2-3, with 9 positions matching TRBD2. CDR3 size: 16 residues. Germline V gene data show CDR1 as MNHEY and CDR2 as SMNVEV (reference sequence). Unmatched junction bases numbered 6, after V lost 3 bases and J lost 2 bases. The CDR3 reads CASSFALAGVTDTQYF. The CDR3 coding sequence is TGTGCCAGCAGTTTCGCATTAGCGGGAGTCACAGATACGCAGTATTTT.

The rearrangement joins TRBV20-1 to TRBJ1-2; D unclear. The germline gives CDR1 DFQATT, CDR2 SNEGSKA (reference sequence). The CDR3 loop spans 11 amino acids. Trimming left V 1 base short and J 3 bases short, with 3 bases between. CDR3 amino acids: CSARVHYGYTF. The CDR3 nucleotides read TGCAGTGCTAGAGTCCACTATGGCTACACCTTC.

This chain links TRBV14 with TRBJ2-2; no firm D call. The CDR3 loop spans 12 amino acids. Germline V gives CDR1 SGHDN, CDR2 FVKESK. The ends were cut back, 8 bases at V and 1 base at J, with 5 bases in the middle. The CDR3 loop reads CASRMNTGELFF. In nucleotides, the CDR3 is TGTGCCAGCCGTATGAACACCGGGGAGCTGTTTTTT.

This clonotype was detected only a few times. This chain joins TRBV7-9 and TRBJ2-5; D may match TRBD1 or TRBD2 (5 bases each). Germline V gene lookup returns CDR1 SEHNR and CDR2 FQNEAQ (reference sequence). With 1 base removed from V and 4 bases from J, the gap between germline ends came to 22 bases. The CDR3 spans 18 residues. Here the CDR3 DNA reads TGTGCCAGCAGCTTAGGGGACCTACAGGCCTCGGAAAGAGAGACCCAGTACTTC. It translates to CASSLGDLQASERETQYF.

This clonotype showed up just a few times. V and J are TRBV9 and TRBJ2-3; the D is unclear. This CDR3 has 16 residues. V gave up 0 bases and J gave up 3 bases, with 14 bases separating them. Germline CDR1 reads SGDLS; CDR2 reads YYNGEE. The CDR3 DNA sequence: TGTGCCAGCAGCGTAGTGTCAAGGACCGGTACAGATACGCAGTATTTT. It encodes CASSVVSRTGTDTQYF.

The DNA for the CDR3 is TGTGCCAGCAGCTACTCCCTATCTTCTCAAAGAGGCTACACCTTC. Protein product: CASSYSLSSQRGYTF. This sequence joins TRBV7-2 and TRBJ1-2, with D uncertain. CDR3 length: 15 amino acids. CDR1 and CDR2 from the germline V gene are SGHTA and FQGNSA. With 4 bases removed from V and 8 bases from J, the gap between germline ends came to 20 bases.

This clonotype appeared a few times. For the CDR3, the DNA is TGTACTTTACAGGGGCTAGCGGGAGGGGTTAGTGAGCAGTTCTTC. It translates to CTLQGLAGGVSEQFF. V and J are TRBV2 and TRBJ2-1; TRBD2 agrees at 12 bases. Germline V gene sequence: CDR1 SNHLY, CDR2 FYNNEI. The CDR3 has 15 amino acids.

This clonotype has at least ten counts. V usage is TRBV7-2 and J usage is TRBJ1-1; TRBD1 agrees at 7 bases. The CDR3 runs 13 residues. Germline CDR1 SGHTA, CDR2 FQGNSA. V lost 3 bases, J lost 3 bases, and 1 base stayed unmatched. The CDR3 sequence is CASSFDRDTEAFF. DNA for the CDR3: TGTGCCAGCAGCTTCGACAGGGACACTGAAGCTTTCTTT.

This clonotype turned up a few times. V gene TRBV6-2 or TRBV6-3 combines with J gene TRBJ1-1, with D possibly being TRBD1 (5 bases). This CDR3 comprises 15 residues. Trimming left V 3 bases short and J 3 bases short, with 14 bases between. Germline V gene data show CDR1 as MNHEY and CDR2 as SVGEGT. In DNA form, the CDR3 reads TGTGCCAGCAGTTATGGGGGAGGTACGTACACTGAAGCTTTCTTT. Translation gives CASSYGGGTYTEAFF.

V gene TRBV9 combines with J gene TRBJ1-6, with 9 bases fitting TRBD1. The V gene's germline CDR1 is SGDLS and CDR2 YYNGEE. After removal of 4 bases from V and 10 bases from J, the junction contained 12 bases not matched to a gene. The CDR3 runs to 16 residues. The CDR3 here is CASSYSGTGLSSPLHF. DNA for the CDR3: TGTGCCAGCAGCTACTCCGGGACAGGGTTAAGCTCACCCCTCCACTTT.

This clonotype has ten or more counts. The genes are TRBV20-1 and TRBJ1-1; perhaps TRBD1 as D (5 bases). The CDR3 spans 14 residues. Per the germline V gene, CDR1 is DFQATT and CDR2 is SNEGSKA (reference sequence). Deletions cut 0 bases from V and 2 bases from J, with 10 bases between. CDR3 region: CSARDKGSNTEAFF. In nucleotides, the CDR3 is TGCAGTGCTAGAGATAAGGGGAGTAACACTGAAGCTTTCTTT.

This chain connects TRBV6-1 to TRBJ2-7; 8 bases match TRBD1. The germline gives CDR1 MNHNS, CDR2 SASEGT. CDR3 length equals 14 residues. V trimming: 6 bases; J trimming: 6 bases; junction bases outside the gene matches: 10. In DNA, the CDR3 is TGTGCCAGCAGCCGGACAGGGACAGCGGGCGAGCAGTACTTC. Amino acids: CASSRTGTAGEQYF.

The V call is TRBV19, the J call TRBJ1-2; 10 bases are shared with TRBD1. The CDR3 length is 17 residues. The germline V gene encodes CDR1 LNHDA and CDR2 SQIVND (reference sequence). V gave up 3 bases and J gave up 5 bases; unmatched junction bases: 12. Here the CDR3 reads CASSIAGRTGGPYGYTF. CDR3 in DNA: TGTGCCAGTAGTATTGCCGGGCGGACAGGGGGGCCATATGGCTACACCTTC.

This clonotype was seen a few times. V is TRBV18 and J is TRBJ1-1; TRBD1 might be the D (5 bases). Germline CDR1 KGHSH, CDR2 LQKENI. The CDR3 has 16 amino acids. Trimming left V 3 bases short and J 0 bases short, with 14 bases between. The DNA of the CDR3 is TGTGCCAGCTCACCGCTAGCGCGACAGATGAACACTGAAGCTTTCTTT. This translates into CASSPLARQMNTEAFF.

This clonotype came up a few times. The rearrangement uses TRBV27 and TRBJ1-5; perhaps TRBD1 as D (5 bases). CDR3 length equals 14 residues. V lost 5 bases, J lost 6 bases, and 14 bases lay in between. The germline gives CDR1 MNHEY, CDR2 SMNVEV (reference sequence). DNA for the CDR3: TGTGCCAGCAGTCTAAGGGCAGGGAGTCAGCCCCAGCATTTT. Protein product: CASSLRAGSQPQHF.

This clonotype was recorded a few times. V is TRBV5-1 and J is TRBJ1-3, with D unclear. In germline, CDR1 is SGHRS, CDR2 YFSETQ. The CDR3 loop spans 13 amino acids. The ends were cut back, 1 base at V and 4 bases at J, with 6 bases in the middle. The CDR3 protein is CASSLKTGNTIYF. DNA for the CDR3: TGCGCCAGCAGCTTGAAGACAGGAAACACCATATATTTT.

The rearrangement uses TRBV25-1 and TRBJ2-7, with TRBD1 identical over 8 bases. Unmatched junction bases numbered 7, after V lost 6 bases and J lost 6 bases. The CDR3 length is 13 residues. Germline lookup yields CDR1 MGHDK and CDR2 SYGVNS. The CDR3: CASSYGQGGEQYF. CDR3 nucleotides: TGTGCCAGCAGCTATGGACAGGGAGGCGAGCAGTACTTC.

This sequence joins TRBV15 and TRBJ2-1; D is perhaps TRBD2 (5 bases). V gave up 2 bases and J gave up 0 bases, with 14 bases separating them. This CDR3 is 17 amino acids long. CDR1 and CDR2 from the germline V gene are LNHNV and YYDKDF (reference sequence). The CDR3 spells CATSRPEAVRSYNEQFF. DNA of the CDR3: TGTGCCACCAGCAGACCTGAAGCGGTCCGCTCCTACAATGAGCAGTTCTTC.

This clonotype was found a few times. The rearrangement links TRBV21-1 to TRBJ2-7. TRBV21-1 is deemed a pseudogene. This CDR3 is 16 amino acids long. CDR3 in amino acids: CASSPRVRESSYEQYF. For the CDR3, the DNA is TGTGCCAGCAGCCCTCGTGTGAGAGAGAGCTCCTACGAGCAGTACTTC.

This clonotype turned up a few times. The CDR3 region has the DNA TGTGCCAGCAGTGGACTGGACACAGCCACCGGGGAGCTGTTTTTT. Its protein product is CASSGLDTATGELFF. J is TRBJ2-2 and V is TRBV6-1, with D tentatively TRBD1 (5 bases). The V gene lost 4 bases and the J gene lost 4 bases, with 13 bases spanning the gap. Germline V gene sequence: CDR1 MNHNS, CDR2 SASEGT. CDR3 length equals 15 residues.

The CDR3 is CASSLAGPGTSVDTQYF. The DNA of the CDR3 is TGTGCCAGCAGTTTAGCGGGCCCCGGGACTAGCGTGGATACGCAGTATTTT. This chain uses TRBV12-3 or TRBV12-4 with TRBJ2-3; 10 bases fit TRBD2. This CDR3 is built from 17 residues. Trimming at V came to 0 bases and at J to 6 bases, leaving 9 bases not matched to a gene.

V gene TRBV4-3 combines with J gene TRBJ2-7, with D possibly matching TRBD1 (6 bases). The CDR3 has 14 amino acids. The germline V gene encodes CDR1 LGHNA and CDR2 YSLEER. Trimming removed 4 bases at V and 5 bases at J, with 15 bases between. CDR3 sequence (DNA): TGCGCCAGCAGCCGCCTGTTGTGGGGGCACGAGCAGTACTTC. This gives the protein CASSRLLWGHEQYF.

A few counts support this clonotype. The V call is TRBV4-1, the J call TRBJ2-1, with TRBD2 matching 7 bases. Trimming removed 5 bases from V and 8 bases from J; junction bases left unmatched: 12. The germline gives CDR1 MGHRA, CDR2 YSYEKL. The CDR3 contains 15 residues. CDR3 region: CASSFQAGRSDEQFF. The CDR3 DNA follows: TGCGCCAGCAGCTTCCAAGCGGGGAGGAGCGATGAGCAGTTCTTC.